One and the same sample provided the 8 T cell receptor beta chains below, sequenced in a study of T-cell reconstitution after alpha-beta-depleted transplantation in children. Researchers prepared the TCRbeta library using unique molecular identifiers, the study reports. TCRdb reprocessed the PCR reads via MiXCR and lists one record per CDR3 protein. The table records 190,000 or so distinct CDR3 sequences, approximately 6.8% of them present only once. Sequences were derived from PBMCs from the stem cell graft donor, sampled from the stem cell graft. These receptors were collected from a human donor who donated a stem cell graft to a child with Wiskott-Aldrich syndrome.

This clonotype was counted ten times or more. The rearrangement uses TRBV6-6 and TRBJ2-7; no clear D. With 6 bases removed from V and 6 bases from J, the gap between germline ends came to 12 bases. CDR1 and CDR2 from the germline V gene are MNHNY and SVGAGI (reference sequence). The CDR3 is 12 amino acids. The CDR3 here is CASSFGRGEQYF. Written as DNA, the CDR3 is TGTGCCAGCAGCTTTGGGCGCGGCGAGCAGTACTTC.

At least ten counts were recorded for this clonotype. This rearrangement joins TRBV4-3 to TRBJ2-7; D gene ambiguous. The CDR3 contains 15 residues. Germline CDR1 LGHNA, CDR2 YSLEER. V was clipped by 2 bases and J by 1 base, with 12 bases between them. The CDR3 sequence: CASSQLQSLSYEQYF. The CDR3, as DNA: TGCGCCAGCAGCCAACTCCAGTCCCTATCCTACGAGCAGTACTTC.

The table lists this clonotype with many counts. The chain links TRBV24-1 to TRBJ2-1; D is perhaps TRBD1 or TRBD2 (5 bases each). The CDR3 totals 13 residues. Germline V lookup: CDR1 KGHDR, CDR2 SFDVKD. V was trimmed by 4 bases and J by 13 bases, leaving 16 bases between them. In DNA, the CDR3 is TGTGCCACCAGTGACCTCCCGGGACGGCCCCAGTTCTTC. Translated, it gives CATSDLPGRPQFF.

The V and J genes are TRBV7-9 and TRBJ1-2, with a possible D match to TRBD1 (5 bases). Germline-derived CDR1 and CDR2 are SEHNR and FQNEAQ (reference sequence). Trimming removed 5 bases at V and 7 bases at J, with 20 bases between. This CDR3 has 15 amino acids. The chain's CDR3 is CASSPPQGFYVGYTF. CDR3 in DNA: TGTGCCAGCAGCCCTCCGCAGGGTTTCTATGTTGGCTACACCTTC.

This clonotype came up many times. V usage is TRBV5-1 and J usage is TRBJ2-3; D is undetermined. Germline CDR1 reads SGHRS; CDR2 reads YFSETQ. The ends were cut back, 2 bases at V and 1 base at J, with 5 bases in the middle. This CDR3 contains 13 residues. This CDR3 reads CASSFTRTDTQYF. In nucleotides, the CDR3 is TGCGCCAGCAGCTTCACCCGCACAGATACGCAGTATTTT.

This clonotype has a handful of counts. Here the CDR3 DNA reads TGTGCCAGCAGTTACCGGAGGGGACAGGGGAACTATGGCTACACCTTC. As protein: CASSYRRGQGNYGYTF. The chain couples TRBV7-8 to TRBJ1-2; 10 nucleotides align to TRBD1. Germline assignment: CDR1 SGHVS and CDR2 FQNEAQ. The CDR3 totals 16 residues. Trimming removed 6 bases from V and 2 bases from J; junction bases left unmatched: 9.

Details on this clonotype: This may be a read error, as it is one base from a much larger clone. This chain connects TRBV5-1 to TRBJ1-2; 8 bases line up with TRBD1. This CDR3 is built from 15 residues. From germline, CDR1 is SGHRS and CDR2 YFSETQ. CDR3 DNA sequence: TGCGCCAGCAGCTTGGGGCAGGGGGCTAACTATGACTACACCTTC. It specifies CASSLGQGANYDYTF.

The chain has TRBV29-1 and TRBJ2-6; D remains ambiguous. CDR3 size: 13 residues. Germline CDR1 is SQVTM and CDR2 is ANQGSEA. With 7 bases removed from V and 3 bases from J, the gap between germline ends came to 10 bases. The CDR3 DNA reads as TGCAGCGCATCCTTAAGTGGGGCCAACGTCCTGACTTTC. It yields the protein CSASLSGANVLTF.